The TCR beta chain under discussion was sequenced for a study of OX40 agonist ivuxolimab in advanced cancers. Profiling relied on immunoSEQ multiplex PCR, and the TCRdb table lists in-frame clones only, not all of them. The repertoire holds approximately 33,000 clones, over 85% seen once, with 7% to 10% in the top ten. Trimming pared 0 bases from V and 8 bases from J, leaving 13 bases between. CDR3 length: 15 amino acids. Germline assignment: CDR1 SNHLY and CDR2 FYNNEI. The TCR originated in an adult with an advanced solid tumor such as melanoma, head and neck, liver or kidney cancer. The chain is built from TRBV2 and TRBJ1-4, with a weak D call TRBD1 (6 bases). Sequences were derived from CD4+ or CD8+ T cells sorted from blood, sampled in a trial of the OX40 agonist ivuxolimab. The CDR3 DNA reads as TGTGCCAGCAGTGAAGCCAGGGGCCCGCGAGAAAAACTGTTTTTT. Translated, it gives CASSEARGPREKLFF.